The 5 T cell receptor beta chains given below trace back to one sample, sequenced in a study of blood T cells in healthy people across ages. A second about 6 to 12 cycle PCR used barcoded and J-beta primers. TCRdb re-derived calls from the 5' RACE reads in MiXCR, one entry per CDR3 protein. Of roughly 2 million distinct CDR3 sequences listed, about 50% are singletons. The sample was blood. All receptors derive from a woman between 40 and 50 years old in good health.

The rearrangement links TRBV2 to TRBJ2-5; D possibly matches TRBD1 or TRBD2 (5 bases each). Germline assignment: CDR1 SNHLY and CDR2 FYNNEI. The CDR3 sequence is 13 residues long. Trimming pared 4 bases from V and 3 bases from J, leaving 9 bases between. This chain's CDR3 is CASSGDGKETQYF. CDR3 nucleotide sequence: TGTGCCAGCAGTGGGGACGGAAAAGAGACCCAGTACTTC. The full variable domain, with the rest looked up from reference TRBV2 and TRBJ2-5, is EPEVTQTPSHQVTQMGQEVILRCVPISNHLYFYWYRQILGQKVEFLVSFYNNEISEKSEIFDDQFSVERPDGSNFTLKIRSTKLEDSAMYFCASSGDGKETQYFGPGTRLLVL.

This chain links TRBV10-3 with TRBJ2-1, with 8 bases fitting TRBD1. V was clipped by 8 bases and J by 0 bases; unmatched bases: 3. From germline, CDR1 is ENHRY and CDR2 SYGVKD. This CDR3 is built from 14 residues. The CDR3 DNA is TGTGCCATCGGCCAGGGGGCCTCCTACAATGAGCAGTTCTTC. This codes for CAIGQGASYNEQFF.

This chain joins TRBV12-3 or TRBV12-4 and TRBJ2-1, with 10 positions matching TRBD2. The CDR3 is 20 amino acids. V lost 5 bases to trimming and J lost 0 bases; unmatched junction nucleotides: 16. The CDR3 DNA is TGTGCCAGCAGTCCCCCAGGTGCTAGCGGGGGCCTCAGCTCCTACAATGAGCAGTTCTTC. This gives the protein CASSPPGASGGLSSYNEQFF.

This clonotype showed up just a few times. The chain has TRBV9 and TRBJ2-3; TRBD2 might be the D (6 bases). CDR1 SGDLS and CDR2 YYNGEE come from the germline V gene. The ends were cut back, 5 bases at V and 2 bases at J, with 15 bases in the middle. The CDR3 extends over 15 amino acids. The CDR3 reads CASSSRDSSTDTQYF. The CDR3 DNA reads as TGTGCCAGCAGTTCACGGGACTCTTCCACAGATACGCAGTATTTT.

The chain recombines TRBV12-3 or TRBV12-4 with TRBJ2-3; perhaps TRBD2 as D (7 bases). This CDR3 contains 12 residues. The V end lost 6 bases, the J end lost 7 bases, and 11 bases lay between the germline ends. For the CDR3, the DNA is TGTGCCAGCAGAGGGGGGGCAAATACGCAGTATTTT. Translating gives CASRGGANTQYF.